This T cell receptor (beta chain) derives from a study of T-cell reconstitution after alpha-beta-depleted transplantation in children. Notes on the study in general: Several hundred graft clones that had expanded were reportedly the source of alpha-beta T cells about two months after transplant. Surviving thymic progenitors and recipient T cells were the source of high TCRbeta diversity at day 60 in some patients. By one year post-transplant, T-cell counts and diversity largely arose from T cells that were newly produced.

Trimming removed 2 bases from V and 10 bases from J, with 12 bases in between. The CDR3 loop spans 13 amino acids. CDR1 is MNHEY, CDR2 SMNVEV, per germline (reference sequence). As concerns this clonotype: Its antigen is not identified.

TCRbeta library preparation incorporated unique molecular identifiers. TCRdb reanalysed the PCR reads using MiXCR and keeps one entry per CDR3 protein. The repertoire has about 980,000 distinct CDR3 sequences, roughly 29% of them found once; the top ten carry about 28%. Sequenced material: PBMCs, mostly from graft donor cells, taken 360 days after TCRalphabeta/CD19-depleted stem cell transplant. The chain joins TRBV27 to TRBJ2-1; D call uncertain. The TCR was taken from a boy under two years old who had a stem cell transplant for SCID, so the T cells may come from the graft donor. The DNA of the CDR3 is TGTGCCAGCAGTTTAAATCCGGTGAACGAGCAGTTCTTC. Its translation: CASSLNPVNEQFF.